This is a list of T cell receptor beta chains from one sample in a study of memory CD4+ T cells and cytomegalovirus serostatus. Using immunoSEQ multiplex PCR, the repertoire was profiled, and TCRdb retains in-frame clones only, with some absent. The sample contains approximately 65,000 clones, 60% to 80% of which appear only once. The sample comprised memory CD4+ T cells from blood. These receptors came from an adult in good health and CMV-seronegative. Both conserved end residues are part of each CDR3. The D gene is left open where the match is weak. Part of the rows lack a size; the others show once, few, many or a class for expanded clones.

clone_size d_call v_call cdr3_aa
. . TRBV18 CASSPPSADTQYF
. . TRBV2 CASSELENTEAFF
. TRBD1 TRBV28 CASSYHLDRATPDTQYF
few TRBD2 TRBV5-1 CASSAGATDTQYF
. TRBD1 TRBV28 CASTGTGVTDTQYF
. TRBD1 TRBV2 CASGQGSSPLHF
. . TRBV11-2 CASSLVVRDARETQYF
. . TRBV11-3 CASSTRGTDTQYF
. TRBD1 TRBV27 CASSLLRDREHTQYF
. . TRBV7-3 CASSLTPGNEQYF
. . TRBV28 CASSSRGGGSVRETQYF
. . TRBV19 CASSTLGTTNEKLFF
. TRBD2 TRBV30 CAWILLSGRAYNEQFF
medium-sized TRBD1 TRBV2 CASRFGTDDEKLFF
. TRBD1 TRBV27 CASSFSGQVGYGYTF
. . TRBV7-8 CASSLGGLWEKLFF
. TRBD1 TRBV28 CASSSGTGFRKLFF
. . TRBV5-1 CASSMFGEGNQPQHF
few . TRBV30 CAWSKGLENQPQHF
. TRBD1 TRBV5-1 CASSLDGQVNQPQHF
. . TRBV12-1 CASSFRQGGSSGANVLTF
. . TRBV5-1 CASSPPENTEAFF
. . TRBV5-4 CASSGRATKDTEAFF
once TRBD2 TRBV7-8 CASSKKTSDPYEQYF
. TRBD1 TRBV11-1 CASSLGQGSEKLFF
. TRBD1 TRBV5-1 CATQPGQGFYGYTF
. TRBD1 TRBV15 CATSKGQGWTGELFF
. . TRBV11-2 CASSLDRMQPQHF
. TRBD1 TRBV2 CASSPGTATDTQYF
. TRBD1 TRBV4-3 CASSQIQGDSYEQYF
. . TRBV21-1 CASSKLRGARIAKNIQYF
. . TRBV2 CASMQGSSYEQYF
. TRBD1 TRBV10-2 CASREGQKNEKLFF